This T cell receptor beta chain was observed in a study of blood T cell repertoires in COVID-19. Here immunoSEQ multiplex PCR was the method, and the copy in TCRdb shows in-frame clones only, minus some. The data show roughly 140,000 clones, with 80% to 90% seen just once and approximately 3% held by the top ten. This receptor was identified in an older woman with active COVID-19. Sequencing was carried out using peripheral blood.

CDR3 sequence: CASSLASGGQETQYF. The CDR3, as DNA: TGTGCCAGCAGCTTAGCGTCCGGGGGGCAAGAGACCCAGTACTTC. This chain joins TRBV7-9 and TRBJ2-5, with 7 bases aligning to TRBD2. V was pared by 0 bases and J by 2 bases, with 3 bases of the junction left unmatched. Per germline, CDR1 SEHNR and CDR2 FQNEAQ (reference sequence). CDR3 length: 15 residues.